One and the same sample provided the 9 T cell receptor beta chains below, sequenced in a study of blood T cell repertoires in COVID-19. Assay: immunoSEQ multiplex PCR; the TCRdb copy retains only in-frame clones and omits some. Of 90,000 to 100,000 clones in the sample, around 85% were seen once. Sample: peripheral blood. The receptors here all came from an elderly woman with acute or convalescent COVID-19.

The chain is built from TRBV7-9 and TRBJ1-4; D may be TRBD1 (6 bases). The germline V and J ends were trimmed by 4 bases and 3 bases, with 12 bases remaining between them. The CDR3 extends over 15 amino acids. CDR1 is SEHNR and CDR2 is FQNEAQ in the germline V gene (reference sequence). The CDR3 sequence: CASSSGQIPNEKLFF. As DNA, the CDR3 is TGTGCCAGCAGCTCCGGACAGATCCCTAATGAAAAACTGTTTTTT.

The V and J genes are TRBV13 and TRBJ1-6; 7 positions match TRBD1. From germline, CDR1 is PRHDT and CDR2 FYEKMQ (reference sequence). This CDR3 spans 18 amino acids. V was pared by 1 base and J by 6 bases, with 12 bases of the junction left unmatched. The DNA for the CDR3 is TGTGCCAGCAGCTTAGTAGGAAGTAGGGACAGCCCTAATTCACCCCTCCACTTT. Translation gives CASSLVGSRDSPNSPLHF.

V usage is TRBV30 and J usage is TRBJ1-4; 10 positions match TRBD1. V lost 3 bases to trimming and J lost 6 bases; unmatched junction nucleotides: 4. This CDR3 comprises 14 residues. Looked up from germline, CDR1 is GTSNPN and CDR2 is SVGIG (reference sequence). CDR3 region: CAWSRDRGYEKLFF. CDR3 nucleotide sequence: TGTGCCTGGAGCCGGGACAGGGGCTATGAAAAACTGTTTTTT.

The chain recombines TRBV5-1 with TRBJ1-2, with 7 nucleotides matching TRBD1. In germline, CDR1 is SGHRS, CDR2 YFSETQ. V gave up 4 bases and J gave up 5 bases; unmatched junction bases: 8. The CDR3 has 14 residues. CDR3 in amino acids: CASSEFPGQYGYTF. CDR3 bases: TGCGCCAGCAGCGAATTTCCGGGACAGTATGGCTACACCTTC.

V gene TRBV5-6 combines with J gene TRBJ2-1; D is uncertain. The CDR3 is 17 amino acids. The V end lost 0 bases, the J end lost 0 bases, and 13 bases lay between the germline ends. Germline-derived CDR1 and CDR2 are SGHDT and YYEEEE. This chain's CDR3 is CASSLGIPRSSYNEQFF. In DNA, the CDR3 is TGTGCCAGCAGCTTGGGAATTCCCCGTAGCTCCTACAATGAGCAGTTCTTC.

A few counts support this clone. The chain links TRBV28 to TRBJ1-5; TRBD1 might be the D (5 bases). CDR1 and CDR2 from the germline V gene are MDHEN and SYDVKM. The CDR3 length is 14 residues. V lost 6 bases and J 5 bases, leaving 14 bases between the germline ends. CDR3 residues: CASRWAGLDQPQHF. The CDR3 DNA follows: TGTGCCAGCAGGTGGGCAGGGCTGGATCAGCCCCAGCATTTT. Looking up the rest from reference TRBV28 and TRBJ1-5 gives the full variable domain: DVKVTQSSRYLVKRTGEKVFLECVQDMDHENMFWYRQDPGLGLRLIYFSYDVKMKEKGDIPEGYSVSREKKERFSLILESASTNQTSMYLCASRWAGLDQPQHFGDGTRLSIL.

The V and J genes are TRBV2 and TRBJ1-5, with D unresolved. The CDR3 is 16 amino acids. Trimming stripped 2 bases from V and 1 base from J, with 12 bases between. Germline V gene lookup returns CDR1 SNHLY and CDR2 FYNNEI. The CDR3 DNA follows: TGTGCCAGCAGTGAACGGGGATTACTCAGCAATCAGCCCCAGCATTTT. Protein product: CASSERGLLSNQPQHF.

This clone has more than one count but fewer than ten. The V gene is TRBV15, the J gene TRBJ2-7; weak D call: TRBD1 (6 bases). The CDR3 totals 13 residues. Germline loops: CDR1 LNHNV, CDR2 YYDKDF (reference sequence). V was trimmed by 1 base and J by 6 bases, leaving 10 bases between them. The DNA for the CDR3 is TGTGCCACCAGCAGAGCTCAGGGGAGCGAGCAGTACGTC. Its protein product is CATSRAQGSEQYV.

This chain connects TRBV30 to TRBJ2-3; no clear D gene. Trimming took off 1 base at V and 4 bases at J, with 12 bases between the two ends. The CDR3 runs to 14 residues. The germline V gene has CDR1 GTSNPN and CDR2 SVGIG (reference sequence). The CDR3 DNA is TGTGCCTGGAGTGGGGCCTGGAACGCAGATACGCAGTATTTT. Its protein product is CAWSGAWNADTQYF.